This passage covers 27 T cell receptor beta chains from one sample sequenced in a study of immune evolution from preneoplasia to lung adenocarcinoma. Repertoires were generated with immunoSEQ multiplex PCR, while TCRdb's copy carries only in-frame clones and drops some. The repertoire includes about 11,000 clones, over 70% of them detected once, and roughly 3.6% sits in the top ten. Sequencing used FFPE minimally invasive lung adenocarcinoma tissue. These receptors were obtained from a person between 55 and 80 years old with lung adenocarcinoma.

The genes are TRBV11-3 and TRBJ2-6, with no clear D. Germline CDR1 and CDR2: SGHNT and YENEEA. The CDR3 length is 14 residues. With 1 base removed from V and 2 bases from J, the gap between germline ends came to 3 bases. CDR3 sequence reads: CASSLVAGANVLTF. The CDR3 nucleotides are TGTGCCAGCAGCTTAGTTGCTGGGGCCAACGTCCTGACTTTC.

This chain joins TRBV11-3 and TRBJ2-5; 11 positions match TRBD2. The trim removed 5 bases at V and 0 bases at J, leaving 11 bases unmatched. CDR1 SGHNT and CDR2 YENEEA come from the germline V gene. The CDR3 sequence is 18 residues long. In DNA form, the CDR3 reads TGTGCCAGCAGCGGAGGATCCGGGACTAGCGGAAACCAAGAGACCCAGTACTTC. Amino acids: CASSGGSGTSGNQETQYF.

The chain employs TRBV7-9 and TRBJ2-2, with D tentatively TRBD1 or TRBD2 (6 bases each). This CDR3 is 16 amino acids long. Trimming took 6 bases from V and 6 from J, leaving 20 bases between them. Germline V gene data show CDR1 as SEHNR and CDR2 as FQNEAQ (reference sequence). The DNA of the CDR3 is TGTGCCAGCAGACCTCTCGTGGTGGGGGGCCCCGGGGAGCTGTTTTTT. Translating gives CASRPLVVGGPGELFF. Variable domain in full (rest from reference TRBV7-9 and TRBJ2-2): DTGVSQNPRHKITKRGQNVTFRCDPISEHNRLYWYRQTLGQGPEFLTYFQNEAQLEKSRLLSDRFSAERPKGSFSTLEIQRTEQGDSAMYLCASRPLVVGGPGELFFGEGSRLTVL.

The CDR3 loop reads CASSLFGGLTGELFF. CDR3 DNA: TGTGCCAGCAGCTTATTCGGGGGACTCACCGGGGAGCTGTTTTTT. The chain has TRBV7-3 and TRBJ2-2; D is perhaps TRBD2 (6 bases). The germline V gene encodes CDR1 SGHTA and CDR2 FQGTGA. CDR3 size: 15 residues. Trimming shortened V by 2 bases and J by 4 bases, and 11 bases separated the two germline ends.

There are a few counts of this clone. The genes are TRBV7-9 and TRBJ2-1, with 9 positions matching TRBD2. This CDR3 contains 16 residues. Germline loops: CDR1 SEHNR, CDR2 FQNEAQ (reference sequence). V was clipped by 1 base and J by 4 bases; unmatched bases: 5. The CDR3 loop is CASSLVASGEYNEQFF. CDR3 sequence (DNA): TGTGCCAGCAGCTTAGTGGCTAGCGGGGAATACAATGAGCAGTTCTTC. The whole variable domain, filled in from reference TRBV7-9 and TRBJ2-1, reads DTGVSQNPRHKITKRGQNVTFRCDPISEHNRLYWYRQTLGQGPEFLTYFQNEAQLEKSRLLSDRFSAERPKGSFSTLEIQRTEQGDSAMYLCASSLVASGEYNEQFFGPGTRLTVL.

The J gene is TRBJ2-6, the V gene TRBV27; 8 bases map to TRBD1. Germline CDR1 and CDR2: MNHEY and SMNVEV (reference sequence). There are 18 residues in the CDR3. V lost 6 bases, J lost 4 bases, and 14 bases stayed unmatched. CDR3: CASSPGTGRRVGANVLTF. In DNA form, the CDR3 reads TGTGCCAGCAGCCCCGGGACAGGTAGGAGGGTGGGGGCCAACGTCCTGACTTTC.

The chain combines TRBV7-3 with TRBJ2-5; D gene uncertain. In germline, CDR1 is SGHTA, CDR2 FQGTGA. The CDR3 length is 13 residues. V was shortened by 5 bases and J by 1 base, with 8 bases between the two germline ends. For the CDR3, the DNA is TGTGCCAGCAGCAAAATTCCCCAAGAGACCCAGTACTTC. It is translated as CASSKIPQETQYF.

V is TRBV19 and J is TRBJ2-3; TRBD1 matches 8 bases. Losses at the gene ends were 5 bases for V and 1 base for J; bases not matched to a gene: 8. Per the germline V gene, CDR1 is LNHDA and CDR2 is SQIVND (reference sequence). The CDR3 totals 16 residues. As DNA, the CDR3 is TGTGCCAGTAGTCAATATAGGGGACAGGGCACAGATACGCAGTATTTT. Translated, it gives CASSQYRGQGTDTQYF.

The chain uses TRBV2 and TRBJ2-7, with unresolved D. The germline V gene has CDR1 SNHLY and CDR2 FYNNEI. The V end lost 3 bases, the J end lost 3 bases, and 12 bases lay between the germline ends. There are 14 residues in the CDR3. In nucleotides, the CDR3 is TGTGCCAGCAGTGACCTGCACTCATACTACGAGCAGTACTTC. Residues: CASSDLHSYYEQYF.

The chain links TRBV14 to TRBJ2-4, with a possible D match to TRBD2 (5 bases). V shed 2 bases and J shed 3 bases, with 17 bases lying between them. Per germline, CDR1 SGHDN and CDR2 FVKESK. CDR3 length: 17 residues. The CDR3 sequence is CASSQPIQAGIKNIQYF. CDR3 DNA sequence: TGTGCCAGCAGCCAACCAATCCAGGCGGGTATCAAAAACATTCAGTACTTC.

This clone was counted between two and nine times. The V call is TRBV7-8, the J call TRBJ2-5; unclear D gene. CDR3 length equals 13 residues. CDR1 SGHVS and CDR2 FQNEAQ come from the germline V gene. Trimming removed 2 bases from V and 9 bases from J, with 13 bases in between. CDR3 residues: CASSLMAPGAQYF. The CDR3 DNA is TGTGCCAGCAGCTTAATGGCCCCTGGAGCCCAGTACTTC.

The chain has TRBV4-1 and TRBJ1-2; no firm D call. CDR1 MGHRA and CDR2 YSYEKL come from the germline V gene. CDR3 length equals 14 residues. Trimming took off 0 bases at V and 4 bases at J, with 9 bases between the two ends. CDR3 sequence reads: CASSQDRFGYGYTF. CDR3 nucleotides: TGCGCCAGCAGCCAAGATCGGTTCGGCTATGGCTACACCTTC.

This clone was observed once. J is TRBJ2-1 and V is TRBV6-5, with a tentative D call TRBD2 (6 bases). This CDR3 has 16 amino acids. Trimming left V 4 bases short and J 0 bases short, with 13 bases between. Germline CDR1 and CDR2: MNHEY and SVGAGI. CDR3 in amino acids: CASSFRGTPSYNEQFF. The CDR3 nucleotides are TGTGCCAGCAGTTTCCGGGGGACGCCCTCCTACAATGAGCAGTTCTTC.

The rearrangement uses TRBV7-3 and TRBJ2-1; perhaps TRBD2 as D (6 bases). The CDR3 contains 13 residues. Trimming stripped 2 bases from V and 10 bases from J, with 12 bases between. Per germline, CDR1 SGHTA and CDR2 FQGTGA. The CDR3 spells CASSLGGVGEQFF. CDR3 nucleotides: TGTGCCAGCAGCTTAGGAGGGGTAGGCGAGCAGTTCTTC.

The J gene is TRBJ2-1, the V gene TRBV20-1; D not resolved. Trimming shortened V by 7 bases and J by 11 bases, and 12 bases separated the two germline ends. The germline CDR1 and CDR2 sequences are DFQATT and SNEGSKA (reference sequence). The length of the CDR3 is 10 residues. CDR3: CSGRQVQQFF. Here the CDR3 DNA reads TGCAGTGGCCGGCAGGTTCAGCAGTTCTTC.

The CDR3 DNA is TGCAGTGCTAAAGCGAGCAACGAGCAGTACTTC. Translated, it gives CSAKASNEQYF. This chain connects TRBV20-1 to TRBJ2-7, with no clear D. From germline, CDR1 is DFQATT and CDR2 SNEGSKA (reference sequence). V lost 4 bases and J 5 bases, leaving 9 bases between the germline ends. CDR3 length equals 11 residues.

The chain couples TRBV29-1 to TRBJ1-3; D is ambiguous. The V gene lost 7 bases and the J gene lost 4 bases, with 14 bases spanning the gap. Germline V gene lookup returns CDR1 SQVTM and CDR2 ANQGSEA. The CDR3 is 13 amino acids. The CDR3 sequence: CSGGLDGGNTIYF. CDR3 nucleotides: TGCAGCGGCGGACTCGACGGGGGAAACACCATATATTTT.

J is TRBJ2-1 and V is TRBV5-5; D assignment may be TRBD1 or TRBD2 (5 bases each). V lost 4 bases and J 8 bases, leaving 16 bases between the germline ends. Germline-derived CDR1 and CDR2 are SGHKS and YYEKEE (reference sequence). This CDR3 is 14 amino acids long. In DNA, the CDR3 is TGTGCCAGCAGCGCCGGGACGGCTGCGGATGAGCAGTTCTTC. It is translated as CASSAGTAADEQFF.

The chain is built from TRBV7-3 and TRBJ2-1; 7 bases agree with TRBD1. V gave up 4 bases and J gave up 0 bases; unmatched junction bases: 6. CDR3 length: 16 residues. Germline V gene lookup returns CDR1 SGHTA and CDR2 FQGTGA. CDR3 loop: CASSSGQEYSYNEQFF. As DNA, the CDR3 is TGTGCCAGCAGCTCCGGACAGGAGTACTCCTACAATGAGCAGTTCTTC.

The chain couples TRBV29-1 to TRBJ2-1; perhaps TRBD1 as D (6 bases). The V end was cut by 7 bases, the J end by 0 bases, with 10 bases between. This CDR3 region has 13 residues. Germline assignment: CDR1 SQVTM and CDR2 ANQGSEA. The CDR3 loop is CSASGVSYNEQFF. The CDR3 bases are TGCAGCGCCTCAGGGGTCTCCTACAATGAGCAGTTCTTC.

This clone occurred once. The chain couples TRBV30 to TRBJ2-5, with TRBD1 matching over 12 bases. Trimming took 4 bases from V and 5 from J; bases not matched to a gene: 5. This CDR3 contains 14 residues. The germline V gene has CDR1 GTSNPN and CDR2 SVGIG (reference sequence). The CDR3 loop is CAWTGQGAGETQYF. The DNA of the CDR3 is TGTGCCTGGACGGGACAGGGGGCGGGGGAGACCCAGTACTTC.

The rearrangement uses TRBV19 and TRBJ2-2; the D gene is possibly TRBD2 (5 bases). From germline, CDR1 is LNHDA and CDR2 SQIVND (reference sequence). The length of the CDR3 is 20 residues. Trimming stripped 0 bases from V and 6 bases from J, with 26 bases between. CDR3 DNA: TGTGCCAGTAGTATAGATAAAAAAATATCTCTAGCCGGGGTCTCCGGGGAGCTGTTTTTT. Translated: CASSIDKKISLAGVSGELFF.

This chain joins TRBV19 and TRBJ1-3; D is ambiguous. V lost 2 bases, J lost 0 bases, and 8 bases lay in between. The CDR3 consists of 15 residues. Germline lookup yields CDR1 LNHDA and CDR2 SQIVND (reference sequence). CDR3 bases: TGTGCCAGTAGTATAACGGCTTTCTCTGGAAACACCATATATTTT. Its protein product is CASSITAFSGNTIYF.

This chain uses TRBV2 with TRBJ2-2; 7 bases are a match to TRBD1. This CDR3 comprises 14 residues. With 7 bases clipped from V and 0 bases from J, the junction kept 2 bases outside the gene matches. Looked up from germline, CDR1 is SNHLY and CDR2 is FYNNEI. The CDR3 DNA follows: TGTGCCAGCAAGGGGGCTCCGAACACCGGGGAGCTGTTTTTT. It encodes CASKGAPNTGELFF.

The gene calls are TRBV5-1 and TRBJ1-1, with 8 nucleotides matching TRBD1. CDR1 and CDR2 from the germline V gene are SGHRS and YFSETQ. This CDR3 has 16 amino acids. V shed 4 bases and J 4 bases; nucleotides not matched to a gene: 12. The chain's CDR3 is CASSRSAVTGATEAFF. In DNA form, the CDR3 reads TGCGCCAGCAGCCGTTCAGCCGTGACAGGGGCCACTGAAGCTTTCTTT.

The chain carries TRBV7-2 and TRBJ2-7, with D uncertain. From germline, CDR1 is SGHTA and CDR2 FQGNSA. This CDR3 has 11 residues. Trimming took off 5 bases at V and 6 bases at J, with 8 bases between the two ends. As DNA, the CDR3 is TGTGCCAGCAGCGCAAACCTCGAGCAGTACTTC. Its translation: CASSANLEQYF.

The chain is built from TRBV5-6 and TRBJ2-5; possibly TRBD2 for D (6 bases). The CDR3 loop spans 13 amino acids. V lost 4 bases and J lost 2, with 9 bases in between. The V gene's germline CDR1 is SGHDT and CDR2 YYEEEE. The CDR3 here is CASSRGNQETQYF. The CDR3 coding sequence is TGTGCCAGCAGCCGGGGGAATCAAGAGACCCAGTACTTC.